Presented here are 2 T cell receptor beta chains from one specimen sequenced in a study of CD8+ T cells in alopecia areata (dated by TCRdb to the late 2010s). Libraries were made using the immunoSEQ multiplex PCR assay. To provide template for TCR sequencing, every sample had RNA extracted and reverse transcribed into cDNA. This immuneACCESS table, as held by TCRdb, lists in-frame sequences with V and J called but not all clones. Of the missing ones, under half trace to an unresolved V gene in checked studies; the others have no known cause. The sample data list about 90,000 clones, and about 40% of these were observed just once. Around 19% of the sample comes from the top ten. The time point label of this sample denotes: about 5 months on oral tofacitinib. Read against the paper, the sample's treatment or condition label means: oral pan-JAK inhibitor, 5-10 mg twice daily. The source was CD8+ T cells sorted from blood, collected at week 24, from a patient treated with tofacitinib. These receptors originate from a human donor with alopecia areata.

The chain carries TRBV7-9 and TRBJ2-7; D is unresolved. CDR1 is SEHNR, CDR2 FQNEAQ, per germline (reference sequence). The CDR3 runs to 13 residues. The V gene lost 0 bases and the J gene lost 1 base, with 4 bases spanning the gap. The CDR3: CASSLAGSYEQYF. The CDR3 DNA sequence: TGTGCCAGCAGCTTAGCCGGATCCTACGAGCAGTACTTC.

The chain employs TRBV5-6 and TRBJ2-7; no definite D call. Germline V gene data show CDR1 as SGHDT and CDR2 as YYEEEE. V dropped 4 bases and J dropped 2 bases, with 7 bases sitting between them. This CDR3 has 12 residues. The CDR3 region has the DNA TGTGCCAGCAGCGGGCTGACCTACGAGCAGTACTTC. Its translation is CASSGLTYEQYF. Variable domain in full (rest from reference TRBV5-6 and TRBJ2-7): DAGVTQSPTHLIKTRGQQVTLRCSPKSGHDTVSWYQQALGQGPQFIFQYYEEEERQRGNFPDRFSGHQFPNYSSELNVNALLLGDSALYLCASSGLTYEQYFGPGTRLTVT.